The 19 T cell receptor beta chains given below trace back to one sample, sequenced in a study of CD8 T cells in ankylosing spondylitis. One entry per CDR3 protein, called by TCRdb with MiXCR from the 5' RACE reads. The sample lists 150,000 to 200,000 distinct CDR3 sequences; around 17% were seen once. Sequencing was performed on blood, either unsorted or a sorted T cell fraction (not recorded which). These TCRs come from a male donor with ankylosing spondylitis or in good health (not recorded which).

This clonotype was counted between two and nine times. The chain recombines TRBV6-5 with TRBJ1-5; TRBD1 matches at 10 bases. Germline V lookup: CDR1 MNHEY, CDR2 SVGAGI. The CDR3 runs to 15 residues. Trimming removed 4 bases from V and 4 bases from J; junction bases left unmatched: 4. The CDR3 loop is CASSSPGQGNQPQHF. The CDR3 DNA reads TGTGCCAGCAGTTCTCCGGGACAGGGGAATCAGCCCCAGCATTTT.

This clonotype was detected many times. This chain connects TRBV15 to TRBJ1-3; no definite D call. V shed 2 bases and J shed 0 bases, with 11 bases lying between them. The CDR3 is made up of 16 amino acids. Germline CDR1 reads LNHNV; CDR2 reads YYDKDF (reference sequence). The chain's CDR3 is CATSRFRTSSGNTIYF. In nucleotides, the CDR3 is TGTGCCACCAGCAGATTCAGGACGAGCTCTGGAAACACCATATATTTT.

This clonotype was recorded a few times. The rearrangement links TRBV12-3 or TRBV12-4 to TRBJ1-5, with a tentative D call TRBD1 (6 bases). The CDR3 has 16 residues. V lost 0 bases, J lost 0 bases, and 9 bases lay in between. CDR3 residues: CASSLATGLSNQPQHF. The DNA of the CDR3 is TGTGCCAGCAGTTTAGCTACAGGGCTTAGCAATCAGCCCCAGCATTTT.

This clonotype was observed at least ten times. The chain combines TRBV20-1 with TRBJ1-3; D uncertain. Trimming removed 3 bases from V and 6 bases from J, with 6 bases in between. The CDR3 contains 11 residues. Germline lookup yields CDR1 DFQATT and CDR2 SNEGSKA (reference sequence). CDR3 loop: CSASVANTIYF. The CDR3 nucleotides read TGCAGTGCTAGTGTCGCAAACACCATATATTTT.

This clonotype showed up many times. This chain uses TRBV19 with TRBJ2-7; 14 nucleotides align to TRBD2. CDR3 size: 19 residues. Germline V lookup: CDR1 LNHDA, CDR2 SQIVND (reference sequence). V trimming: 10 bases; J trimming: 0 bases; junction bases outside the gene matches: 17. The CDR3 region is CATTVSGTSGRVPSYEQYF. DNA for the CDR3: TGTGCCACGACAGTCTCCGGGACTAGCGGGAGAGTCCCCTCCTACGAGCAGTACTTC. The full variable domain, completed using reference TRBV19 and TRBJ2-7, is DGGITQSPKYLFRKEGQNVTLSCEQNLNHDAMYWYRQDPGQGLRLIYYSQIVNDFQKGDIAEGYSVSREKKESFPLTVTSAQKNPTAFYLCATTVSGTSGRVPSYEQYFGPGTRLTVT.

The table lists this clonotype with many counts. V gene TRBV10-3 combines with J gene TRBJ2-3; D assignment may be TRBD1 or TRBD2 (5 bases each). The CDR3 consists of 14 residues. Trimming cost V 5 bases and J 5 bases, with 14 bases left between them. Germline V CDR1 and CDR2: ENHRY, SYGVKD. DNA of the CDR3: TGTGCCATCAGTTTCGATTTGAGGGGAGATACGCAGTATTTT. Protein: CAISFDLRGDTQYF.

This clonotype was detected many times. V gene TRBV24-1 combines with J gene TRBJ2-1; TRBD2 matches at 9 bases. Per germline, CDR1 KGHDR and CDR2 SFDVKD. Trimming cost V 3 bases and J 7 bases; bases outside gene matches: 12. CDR3 length equals 17 residues. CDR3 in amino acids: CATSDIVGSGSANEQFF. CDR3 coding DNA: TGTGCCACCAGTGATATTGTGGGTAGCGGGAGCGCGAATGAGCAGTTCTTC.

This clonotype showed up many times. This rearrangement joins TRBV5-1 to TRBJ2-1; TRBD2 aligns across 15 bases. The CDR3 sequence is 17 residues long. CDR1 SGHRS and CDR2 YFSETQ come from the germline V gene. V shed 4 bases and J 4 bases; nucleotides not matched to a gene: 6. Here the CDR3 DNA reads TGCGCCAGCAGCCCCGGACTAGCGGGAGGGTTTTACAATGAGCAGTTCTTC. This codes for CASSPGLAGGFYNEQFF.

As concerns this clonotype: The junction shows a germline mismatch at one end, possibly a read error. V gene TRBV28 combines with J gene TRBJ2-1; TRBD2 agrees at 12 bases. CDR1 is MDHEN, CDR2 SYDVKM, per germline. The CDR3 covers 16 residues. The CDR3 coding sequence is TGTGCCAGCAGATCACTAGCGGGGGGCTCCTACAATGAGCAGTTTTTC. Encoded protein: CASRSLAGGSYNEQFF.

J is TRBJ2-1 and V is TRBV12-3 or TRBV12-4; D is unresolved. Trimming cost V 4 bases and J 7 bases, with 8 bases left between them. The length of the CDR3 is 12 residues. The CDR3 nucleotides are TGTGCCAGCAGTTGGGCGGAGAATGAGCAGTTCTTC. It yields the protein CASSWAENEQFF.

The chain couples TRBV7-2 to TRBJ1-1; D unresolved. CDR3 length: 15 amino acids. The V end lost 4 bases, the J end lost 0 bases, and 12 bases lay between the germline ends. Germline V CDR1 and CDR2: SGHTA, FQGNSA. DNA of the CDR3: TGTGCCAGCAGCTCTATTATGGGTATGAACACTGAAGCTTTCTTT. Its protein is CASSSIMGMNTEAFF. Full variable domain (remainder filled in from reference TRBV7-2 and TRBJ1-1): GAGVSQSPSNKVTEKGKDVELRCDPISGHTALYWYRQSLGQGLEFLIYFQGNSAPDKSGLPSDRFSAERTGGSVSTLTIQRTQQEDSAVYLCASSSIMGMNTEAFFGQGTRLTVV.

The gene calls are TRBV9 and TRBJ2-5; D may be TRBD1 or TRBD2 (5 bases each). CDR3 length: 14 residues. The V gene lost 1 base and the J gene lost 0 bases, with 7 bases spanning the gap. Looked up from germline, CDR1 is SGDLS and CDR2 is YYNGEE. CDR3 sequence: CASSVLGHQETQYF. CDR3 DNA: TGTGCCAGCAGCGTATTGGGACACCAAGAGACCCAGTACTTC.

In its sample, this clonotype was seen many times. The V call is TRBV5-1, the J call TRBJ2-1; possibly TRBD2 for D (7 bases). V was cut by 1 base and J by 6 bases, with 20 bases left in between. The V gene's germline CDR1 is SGHRS and CDR2 YFSETQ. The CDR3 covers 17 residues. As DNA, the CDR3 is TGCGCCAGCAGCTTGATGATTCTAGCGGCGACAGGCAATGAGCAGTTCTTC. Its translation is CASSLMILAATGNEQFF.

This clonotype was counted a few times. The chain carries TRBV27 and TRBJ1-2; D unclear. The ends were cut back, 0 bases at V and 4 bases at J, with 15 bases in the middle. CDR1 is MNHEY, CDR2 SMNVEV, per germline (reference sequence). The CDR3 sequence is 16 residues long. CDR3 DNA: TGTGCCAGCAGTTTATCTGCCGTGCCGGAGCCCTATGGCTACACCTTC. Residues: CASSLSAVPEPYGYTF.

The chain carries TRBV19 and TRBJ2-7; D unresolved. Between the trimmed V and J ends, which lost 4 bases and 1 base, there was a span of 5 bases. The germline gives CDR1 LNHDA, CDR2 SQIVND (reference sequence). The CDR3 is made up of 12 amino acids. The CDR3 reads CASSTTSYEQYF. The CDR3 DNA is TGTGCCAGTAGTACTACTTCCTACGAGCAGTACTTC.

This clonotype was detected ten times or more. The V gene is TRBV5-1, the J gene TRBJ2-1, with 9 bases fitting TRBD2. In germline, CDR1 is SGHRS, CDR2 YFSETQ. The ends lost 4 bases at V and 0 bases at J; junction bases unmatched: 11. The CDR3 runs 18 residues. Here the CDR3 DNA reads TGCGCCAGCAGCCCTCCCCTAGCGGGAATAAGCTCCTACAATGAGCAGTTCTTC. It specifies CASSPPLAGISSYNEQFF.

Ten or more counts support this clonotype. The chain uses TRBV5-1 and TRBJ1-5; unclear D gene. Deletions cut 0 bases from V and 3 bases from J, with 10 bases between. CDR3 size: 15 residues. Germline loops: CDR1 SGHRS, CDR2 YFSETQ. The CDR3 protein is CASSLVGDSNQPQHF. In DNA form, the CDR3 reads TGCGCCAGCAGCTTGGTCGGGGATTCCAATCAGCCCCAGCATTTT.

This clonotype was seen repeatedly, ten times or more. The V call is TRBV29-1, the J call TRBJ1-2, with 9 bases fitting TRBD1. Germline trimming cut 6 bases from V and 3 bases from J; bases unmatched to any gene: 8. The CDR3 runs 14 residues. Germline CDR1 is SQVTM and CDR2 is ANQGSEA. CDR3 sequence reads: CSVAGTGLYYGYTF. The CDR3 bases are TGCAGCGTCGCCGGGACAGGGTTGTACTATGGCTACACCTTC.

Many counts were recorded for this clonotype. V gene TRBV20-1 combines with J gene TRBJ1-4; 9 nucleotides match TRBD1. J lost 8 bases, V lost 6 bases, and 13 bases had no gene match. Germline-derived CDR1 and CDR2 are DFQATT and SNEGSKA (reference sequence). CDR3 size: 15 residues. The CDR3 is CSAGDPGTGKEKLFF. The CDR3, as DNA: TGCAGTGCAGGTGACCCCGGGACAGGGAAGGAAAAACTGTTTTTT.